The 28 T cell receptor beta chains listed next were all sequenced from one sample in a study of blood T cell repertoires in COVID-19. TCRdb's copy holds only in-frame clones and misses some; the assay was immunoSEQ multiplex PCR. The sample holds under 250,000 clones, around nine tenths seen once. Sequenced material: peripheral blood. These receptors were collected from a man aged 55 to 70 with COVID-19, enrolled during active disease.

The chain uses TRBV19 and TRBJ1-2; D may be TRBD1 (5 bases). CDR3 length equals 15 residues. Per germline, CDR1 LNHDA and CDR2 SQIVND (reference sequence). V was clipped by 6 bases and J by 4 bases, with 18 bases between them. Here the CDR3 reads CASRGTGRESYGYTF. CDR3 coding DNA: TGTGCCAGTAGGGGGACCGGGCGGGAAAGCTATGGCTACACCTTC. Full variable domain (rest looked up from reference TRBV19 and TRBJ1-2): DGGITQSPKYLFRKEGQNVTLSCEQNLNHDAMYWYRQDPGQGLRLIYYSQIVNDFQKGDIAEGYSVSREKKESFPLTVTSAQKNPTAFYLCASRGTGRESYGYTFGSGTRLTVV.

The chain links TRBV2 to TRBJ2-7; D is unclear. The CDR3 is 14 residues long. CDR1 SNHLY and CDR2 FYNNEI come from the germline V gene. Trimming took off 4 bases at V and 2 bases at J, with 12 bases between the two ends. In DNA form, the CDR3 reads TGTGCCAGCAGTGTAGGAAACAGTCCCTACGAGCAGTACTTC. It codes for CASSVGNSPYEQYF.

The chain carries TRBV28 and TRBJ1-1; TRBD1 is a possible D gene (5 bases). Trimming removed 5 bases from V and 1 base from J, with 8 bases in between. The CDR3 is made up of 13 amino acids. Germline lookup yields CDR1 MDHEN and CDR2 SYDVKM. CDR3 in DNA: TGTGCCAGCAGTCTCGGACAGAACACTGAAGCTTTCTTT. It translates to CASSLGQNTEAFF.

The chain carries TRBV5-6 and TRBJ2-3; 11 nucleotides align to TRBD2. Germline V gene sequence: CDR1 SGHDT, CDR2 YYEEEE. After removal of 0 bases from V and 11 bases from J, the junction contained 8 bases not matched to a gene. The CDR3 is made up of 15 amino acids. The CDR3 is CASSLVALAGVLQYF. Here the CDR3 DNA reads TGTGCCAGCAGCTTGGTGGCACTAGCGGGGGTCCTGCAGTATTTT.

The CDR3 sequence is CASSQDKAGGLHNEQFF. Here the CDR3 DNA reads TGCGCCAGCAGCCAAGATAAGGCGGGGGGATTACACAATGAGCAGTTCTTC. The rearrangement links TRBV4-1 to TRBJ2-1, with TRBD2 matching 8 bases. The V gene end was trimmed by 0 bases and the J gene end by 5 bases; junction bases not matched to a gene: 9. Per germline, CDR1 MGHRA and CDR2 YSYEKL. There are 17 residues in the CDR3.

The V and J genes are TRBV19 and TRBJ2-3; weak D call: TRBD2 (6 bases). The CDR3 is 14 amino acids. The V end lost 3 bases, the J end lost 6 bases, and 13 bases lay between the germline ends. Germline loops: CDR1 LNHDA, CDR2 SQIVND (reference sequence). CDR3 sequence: CASSIWGEIDTQYF. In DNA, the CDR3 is TGTGCCAGTAGTATCTGGGGGGAAATTGATACGCAGTATTTT.

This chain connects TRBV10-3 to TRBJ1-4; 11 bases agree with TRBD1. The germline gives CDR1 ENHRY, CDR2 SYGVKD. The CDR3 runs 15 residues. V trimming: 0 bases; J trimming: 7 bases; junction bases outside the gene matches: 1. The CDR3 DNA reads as TGTGCCATCAGTGAGTCGGGACAGGGGGTTGAAAAACTGTTTTTT. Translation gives CAISESGQGVEKLFF.

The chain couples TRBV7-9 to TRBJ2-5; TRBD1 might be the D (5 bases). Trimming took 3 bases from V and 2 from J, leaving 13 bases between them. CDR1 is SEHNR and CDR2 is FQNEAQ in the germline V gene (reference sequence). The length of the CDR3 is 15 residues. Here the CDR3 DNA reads TGTGCCAGCAGCTTGTTTAGACAGTCTCAAGAGACCCAGTACTTC. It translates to CASSLFRQSQETQYF.

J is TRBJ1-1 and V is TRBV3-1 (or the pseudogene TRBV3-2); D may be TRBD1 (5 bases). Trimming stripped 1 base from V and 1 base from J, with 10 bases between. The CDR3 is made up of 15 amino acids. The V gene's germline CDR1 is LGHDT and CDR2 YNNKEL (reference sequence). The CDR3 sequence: CASSQVPGGNTEAFF. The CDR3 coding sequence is TGTGCCAGCAGCCAAGTACCGGGGGGGAACACTGAAGCTTTCTTT.

The CDR3 DNA follows: TGTGCCAGCAGCTTAGCGAGGAATGAGCAGTTCTTC. It encodes CASSLARNEQFF. The chain combines TRBV28 with TRBJ2-1; TRBD2 might be the D (5 bases). The CDR3 has 12 residues. Trimming took off 6 bases at V and 7 bases at J, with 10 bases between the two ends. The V gene's germline CDR1 is MDHEN and CDR2 SYDVKM.

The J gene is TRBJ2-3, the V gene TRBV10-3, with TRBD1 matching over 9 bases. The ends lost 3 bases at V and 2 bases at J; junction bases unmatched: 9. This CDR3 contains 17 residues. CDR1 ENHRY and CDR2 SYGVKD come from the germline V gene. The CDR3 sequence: CAISDSQGASFTDTQYF. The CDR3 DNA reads TGTGCCATCAGTGACTCACAGGGGGCGAGTTTCACAGATACGCAGTATTTT.

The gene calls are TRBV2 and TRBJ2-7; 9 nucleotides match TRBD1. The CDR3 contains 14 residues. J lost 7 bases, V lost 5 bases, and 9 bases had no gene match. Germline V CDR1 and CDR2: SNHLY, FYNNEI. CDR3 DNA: TGTGCCAGCAGTCTCCGGGACAGGGAAAAAGAGCAGTACTTC. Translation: CASSLRDREKEQYF.

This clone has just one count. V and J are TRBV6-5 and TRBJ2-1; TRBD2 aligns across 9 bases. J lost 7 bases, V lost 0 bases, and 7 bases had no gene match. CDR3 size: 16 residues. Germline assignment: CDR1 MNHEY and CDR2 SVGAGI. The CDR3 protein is CASSYSGAGGQNEQFF. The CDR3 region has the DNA TGTGCCAGCAGTTACTCGGGGGCGGGAGGGCAAAATGAGCAGTTCTTC.

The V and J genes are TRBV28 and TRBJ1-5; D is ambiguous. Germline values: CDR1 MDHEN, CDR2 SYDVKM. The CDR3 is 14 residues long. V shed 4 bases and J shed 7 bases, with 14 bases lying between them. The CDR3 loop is CASSSQPSGQPQHF. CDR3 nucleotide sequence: TGTGCCAGCAGTTCCCAGCCGTCAGGACAGCCCCAGCATTTT.

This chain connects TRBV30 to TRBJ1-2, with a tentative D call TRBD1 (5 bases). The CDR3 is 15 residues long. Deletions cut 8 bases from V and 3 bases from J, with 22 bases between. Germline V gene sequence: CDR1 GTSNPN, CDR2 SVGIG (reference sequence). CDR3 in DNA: TGTGCCGGAATTGGGAGGGGAGGCATGGACTATGGCTACACCTTC. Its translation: CAGIGRGGMDYGYTF.

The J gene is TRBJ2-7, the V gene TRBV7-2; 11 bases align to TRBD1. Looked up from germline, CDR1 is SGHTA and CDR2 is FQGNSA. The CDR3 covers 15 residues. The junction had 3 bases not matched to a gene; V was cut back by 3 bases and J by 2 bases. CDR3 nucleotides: TGTGCCAGCAGCTTTGAGGGACAGGGGGCCTACGAGCAGTACTTC. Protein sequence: CASSFEGQGAYEQYF.

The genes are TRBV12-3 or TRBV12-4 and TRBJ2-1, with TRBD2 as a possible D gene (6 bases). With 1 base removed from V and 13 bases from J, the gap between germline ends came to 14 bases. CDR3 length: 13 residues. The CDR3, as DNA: TGTGCCAGCAGTTTAGTCACGCCTAGCGATCAGTTCTTC. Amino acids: CASSLVTPSDQFF.

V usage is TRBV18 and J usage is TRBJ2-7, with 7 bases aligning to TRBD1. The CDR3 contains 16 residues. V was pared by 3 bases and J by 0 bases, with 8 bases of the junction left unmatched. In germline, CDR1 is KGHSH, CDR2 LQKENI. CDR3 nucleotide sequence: TGTGCCAGCTCACCCCAGGGACAGTCTTCCTCCTACGAGCAGTACTTC. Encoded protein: CASSPQGQSSSYEQYF. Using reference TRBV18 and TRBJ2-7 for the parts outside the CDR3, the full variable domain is NAGVMQNPRHLVRRRGQEARLRCSPMKGHSHVYWYRQLPEEGLKFMVYLQKENIIDESGMPKERFSAEFPKEGPSILRIQQVVRGDSAAYFCASSPQGQSSSYEQYFGPGTRLTVT.

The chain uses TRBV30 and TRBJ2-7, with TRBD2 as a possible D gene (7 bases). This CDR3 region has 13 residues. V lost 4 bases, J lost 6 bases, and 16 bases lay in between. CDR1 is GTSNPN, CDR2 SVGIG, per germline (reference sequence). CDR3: CAWTPGRGSEQYF. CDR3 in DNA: TGTGCCTGGACCCCTGGGAGGGGGTCCGAGCAGTACTTC.

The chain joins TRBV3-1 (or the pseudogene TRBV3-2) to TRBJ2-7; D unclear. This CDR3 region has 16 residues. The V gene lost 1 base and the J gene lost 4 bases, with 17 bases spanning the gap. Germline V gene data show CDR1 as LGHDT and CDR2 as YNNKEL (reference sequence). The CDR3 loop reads CASSQGPGLQGYEQYF. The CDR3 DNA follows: TGTGCCAGCAGCCAAGGTCCGGGTCTACAAGGATACGAGCAGTACTTC.

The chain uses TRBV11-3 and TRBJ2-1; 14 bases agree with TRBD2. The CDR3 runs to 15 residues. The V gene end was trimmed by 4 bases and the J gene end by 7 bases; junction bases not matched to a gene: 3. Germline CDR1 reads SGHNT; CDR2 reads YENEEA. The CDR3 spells CASSSGLAGANEQFF. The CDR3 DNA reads TGTGCCAGCAGCTCGGGACTAGCGGGAGCAAATGAGCAGTTCTTC.

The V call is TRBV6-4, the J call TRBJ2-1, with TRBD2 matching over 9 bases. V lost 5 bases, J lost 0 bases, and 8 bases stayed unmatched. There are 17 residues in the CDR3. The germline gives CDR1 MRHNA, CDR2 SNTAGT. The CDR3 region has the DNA TGTGCCAGCAGTCCCACCATAGCGGGGGCCTCCTACAATGAGCAGTTCTTC. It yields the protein CASSPTIAGASYNEQFF.

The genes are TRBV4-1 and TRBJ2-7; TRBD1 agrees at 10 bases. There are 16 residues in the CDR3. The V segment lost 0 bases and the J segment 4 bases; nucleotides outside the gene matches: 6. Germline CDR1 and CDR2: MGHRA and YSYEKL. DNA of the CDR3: TGCGCCAGCAGCCAAGACCCGGGACAGGGGAAGTACGAGCAGTACTTC. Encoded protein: CASSQDPGQGKYEQYF.

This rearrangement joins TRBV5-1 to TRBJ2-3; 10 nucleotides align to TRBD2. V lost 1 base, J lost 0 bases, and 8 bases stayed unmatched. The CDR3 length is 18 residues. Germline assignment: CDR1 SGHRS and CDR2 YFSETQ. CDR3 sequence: CASSLMASGSTSTDTQYF. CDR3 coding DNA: TGCGCCAGCAGCTTGATGGCTAGCGGGAGTACTAGCACAGATACGCAGTATTTT.

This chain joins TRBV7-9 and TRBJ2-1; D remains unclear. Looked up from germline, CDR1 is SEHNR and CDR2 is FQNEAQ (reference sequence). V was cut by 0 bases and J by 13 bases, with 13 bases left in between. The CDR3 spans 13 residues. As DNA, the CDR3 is TGTGCCAGCAGCTTAGCGCTCTGGAGTGATCAGTTCTTC. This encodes CASSLALWSDQFF.

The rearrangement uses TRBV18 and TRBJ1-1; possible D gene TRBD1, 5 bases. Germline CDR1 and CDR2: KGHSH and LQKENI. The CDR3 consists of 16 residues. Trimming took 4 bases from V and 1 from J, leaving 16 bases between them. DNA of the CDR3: TGTGCCAGCTCACAATCGGTCCCGCAGGGGAACACTGAAGCTTTCTTT. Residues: CASSQSVPQGNTEAFF.

Here the CDR3 reads CASRLAGVSSTTQYF. CDR3 in DNA: TGTGCCAGCAGGCTAGCGGGAGTCTCTTCTACTACGCAGTATTTT. The chain has TRBV28 and TRBJ2-3, with 10 bases lining up with TRBD2. This CDR3 is built from 15 residues. Germline lookup yields CDR1 MDHEN and CDR2 SYDVKM. V gave up 6 bases and J gave up 8 bases; unmatched junction bases: 11.

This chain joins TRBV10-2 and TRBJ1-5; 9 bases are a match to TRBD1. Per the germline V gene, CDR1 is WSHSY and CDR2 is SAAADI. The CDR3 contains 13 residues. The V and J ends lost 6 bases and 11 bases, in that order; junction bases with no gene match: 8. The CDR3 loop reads CASSPGQGLSQHF. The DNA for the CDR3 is TGCGCCAGCAGCCCGGGACAGGGATTGTCCCAGCATTTT.